These 21 T cell receptor beta chains share one sample of origin, sequenced in a study of T-cell memory formation after mild COVID-19. TCRdb redid the calling of the 5' RACE reads with MiXCR, one entry per CDR3 protein. The sample lists about 400,000 distinct CDR3 sequences, about 24% seen once, with around 8.7% in the top ten. Material: PBMCs or a T cell subset sorted from them (not recorded which). The source of these receptors is an adult woman who had mild COVID-19 (a few samples of this study predate the infection). Cell type and time point are not known.

This clonotype was counted a few times. This chain joins TRBV7-9 and TRBJ1-2; D gene uncertain. Germline lookup yields CDR1 SEHNR and CDR2 FQNEAQ (reference sequence). This CDR3 has 12 residues. V lost 5 bases, J lost 12 bases, and 16 bases lay in between. The CDR3 region is CASSPTLHRDTF. In DNA, the CDR3 is TGTGCCAGCAGCCCCACCCTACATCGTGACACCTTC.

This clonotype has only a few counts. V usage is TRBV20-1 and J usage is TRBJ2-7; 8 nucleotides align to TRBD2. The CDR3 is 12 residues long. V was pared by 3 bases and J by 7 bases, with 5 bases of the junction left unmatched. The germline gives CDR1 DFQATT, CDR2 SNEGSKA (reference sequence). Here the CDR3 reads CSASRTSKEQYF. The CDR3 DNA reads TGCAGTGCTAGCCGGACTAGCAAGGAGCAGTACTTC.

This clonotype was detected a few times. This rearrangement joins TRBV20-1 to TRBJ2-1; D is unresolved. The V and J ends lost 4 bases and 4 bases respectively, with 14 bases between them. The CDR3 consists of 14 residues. The germline V gene encodes CDR1 DFQATT and CDR2 SNEGSKA (reference sequence). CDR3 nucleotide sequence: TGCAGTGCTACCAGAAATCCGGTATACAATGAGCAGTTCTTC. Protein sequence: CSATRNPVYNEQFF.

A few counts support this clonotype. The CDR3 spells CASSPAGLGAHEQFF. The CDR3 DNA follows: TGTGCCAGCAGCCCCGCGGGCTTGGGGGCTCATGAGCAGTTCTTC. The chain employs TRBV13 and TRBJ2-1; D is perhaps TRBD1 (6 bases). Trimming took 5 bases from V and 8 from J, leaving 19 bases between them. The V gene's germline CDR1 is PRHDT and CDR2 FYEKMQ (reference sequence). This CDR3 has 15 amino acids. Together with reference TRBV13 and TRBJ2-1, the CDR3 gives the full variable domain: AAGVIQSPRHLIKEKRETATLKCYPIPRHDTVYWYQQGPGQDPQFLISFYEKMQSDKGSIPDRFSAQQFSDYHSELNMSSLELGDSALYFCASSPAGLGAHEQFFGPGTRLTVL.

This clonotype was detected only a few times. V and J are TRBV15 and TRBJ2-1, with 8 bases fitting TRBD1. Germline CDR1 reads LNHNV; CDR2 reads YYDKDF (reference sequence). J was trimmed by 6 bases and V by 1 base; bases with no gene match: 5. This CDR3 comprises 15 residues. The CDR3 bases are TGTGCCACCAGCAGAGGCCGGGACAGGATCAATGAGCAGTTCTTC. Translating gives CATSRGRDRINEQFF.

This clonotype has only a few counts. The chain is built from TRBV15 and TRBJ2-7; TRBD1 agrees at 7 bases. Germline V CDR1 and CDR2: LNHNV, YYDKDF (reference sequence). With V trimmed by 4 bases and J by 1 base, 4 bases remained unmatched. The CDR3 is 14 amino acids. CDR3 loop: CATSIPGQSYEQYF. CDR3 nucleotide sequence: TGTGCCACCAGCATCCCGGGACAGTCCTACGAGCAGTACTTC.

The chain is built from TRBV5-1 and TRBJ1-1; TRBD1 agrees at 8 bases. The CDR3 contains 15 residues. Losses at the gene ends were 4 bases for V and 5 bases for J; bases not matched to a gene: 10. Germline values: CDR1 SGHRS, CDR2 YFSETQ. CDR3 loop: CASSPTGQGWTEAFF. CDR3 DNA: TGCGCCAGCAGCCCTACCGGACAGGGTTGGACTGAAGCTTTCTTT.

In its sample, this clonotype was seen many times. The CDR3 nucleotides are TGTGCCAGCTCACCACGGGCAGGGATGAACACTGAAGCTTTCTTT. Translated, it gives CASSPRAGMNTEAFF. The J gene is TRBJ1-1, the V gene TRBV18, with D possibly being TRBD1 (5 bases). V dropped 1 base and J dropped 0 bases, with 9 bases sitting between them. The CDR3 length is 15 residues. The V gene's germline CDR1 is KGHSH and CDR2 LQKENI. Drawing the rest from reference TRBV18 and TRBJ1-1, the complete variable domain is NAGVMQNPRHLVRRRGQEARLRCSPMKGHSHVYWYRQLPEEGLKFMVYLQKENIIDESGMPKERFSAEFPKEGPSILRIQQVVRGDSAAYFCASSPRAGMNTEAFFGQGTRLTVV.

The V and J genes are TRBV5-1 and TRBJ1-4, with D perhaps matching TRBD1 (5 bases). CDR1 is SGHRS, CDR2 YFSETQ, per germline. This CDR3 is 15 amino acids long. Between the trimmed V and J ends, which lost 3 bases and 7 bases, there was a span of 16 bases. As DNA, the CDR3 is TGCGCCAGCAGCTCCGGGACGGCAACCTTTGAAAAACTGTTTTTT. Amino acid sequence: CASSSGTATFEKLFF.

V is TRBV7-2 and J is TRBJ2-1, with 8 bases lining up with TRBD2. The trim removed 3 bases at V and 2 bases at J, leaving 6 bases unmatched. CDR3 length: 16 residues. Germline V lookup: CDR1 SGHTA, CDR2 FQGNSA. CDR3 bases: TGTGCCAGCAGCTTCCATAGCGGGATGACCTACAATGAGCAGTTCTTC. This sequence encodes CASSFHSGMTYNEQFF.

The CDR3 coding sequence is TGTGCCAGCAGTGATGCAGGGAAACCAGATACGCAGTATTTT. Translating gives CASSDAGKPDTQYF. The V call is TRBV25-1, the J call TRBJ2-3, with D perhaps TRBD1 (5 bases). Trimming stripped 3 bases from V and 4 bases from J, with 11 bases between. Germline V gives CDR1 MGHDK, CDR2 SYGVNS. The CDR3 spans 14 residues.

The CDR3 spells CASRLSDRVRAFF. The CDR3 DNA is TGTGCCAGCAGACTTTCCGACAGGGTCAGAGCTTTCTTT. This rearrangement joins TRBV6-5 to TRBJ1-1; 7 bases agree with TRBD1. Germline V gives CDR1 MNHEY, CDR2 SVGAGI. The CDR3 sequence is 13 residues long. Germline trimming cut 6 bases from V and 10 bases from J; bases unmatched to any gene: 11.

V usage is TRBV24-1 and J usage is TRBJ2-1, with D possibly being TRBD2 (5 bases). The ends were cut back, 3 bases at V and 7 bases at J, with 12 bases in the middle. This CDR3 has 14 amino acids. CDR1 is KGHDR and CDR2 is SFDVKD in the germline V gene. Here the CDR3 reads CATSDPSRGNEQFF. In DNA form, the CDR3 reads TGTGCCACCAGTGATCCTAGTCGCGGGAATGAGCAGTTCTTC.

The genes are TRBV5-4 and TRBJ2-1, with TRBD2 matching over 10 bases. The CDR3 has 16 amino acids. CDR1 and CDR2 (germline): SGHNT, YYREEE (reference sequence). Trimming cost V 0 bases and J 5 bases; bases outside gene matches: 5. This CDR3 reads CASSLDASGSNNEQFF. The CDR3, as DNA: TGTGCCAGCAGCTTGGATGCTAGCGGGAGCAACAATGAGCAGTTCTTC.

This clonotype was counted between two and nine times. The chain is built from TRBV30 and TRBJ2-3; D might be TRBD1 (6 bases). The V gene's germline CDR1 is GTSNPN and CDR2 SVGIG (reference sequence). This CDR3 region has 13 residues. Deletions cut 4 bases from V and 4 bases from J, with 12 bases between. CDR3 DNA: TGTGCCTGGACTCGAGGGGGTCCAGATACGCAGTATTTT. The encoded protein is CAWTRGGPDTQYF.

This clonotype appeared a few times. CDR3 protein: CASSYNQVNTEAFF. CDR3 coding DNA: TGTGCCAGCAGTTACAATCAGGTGAACACTGAAGCTTTCTTT. The chain employs TRBV6-2 or TRBV6-3 and TRBJ1-1; D not certain. Germline loops: CDR1 MNHEY, CDR2 SVGEGT. Trimming stripped 2 bases from V and 0 bases from J, with 7 bases between. The CDR3 has 14 amino acids.

Many counts were recorded for this clonotype. The rearrangement links TRBV20-1 to TRBJ1-1; 9 bases match TRBD1. The CDR3 runs 13 residues. The V and J ends lost 5 bases and 1 base, in that order; junction bases with no gene match: 2. Germline assignment: CDR1 DFQATT and CDR2 SNEGSKA (reference sequence). CDR3 loop: CSAPGQGNTEAFF. The CDR3 nucleotides read TGCAGTGCTCCGGGACAGGGGAACACTGAAGCTTTCTTT.

The table lists this clonotype with a few counts. V is TRBV5-5 and J is TRBJ2-3; TRBD2 matches 12 bases. The J segment lost 6 bases and the V segment lost 1 base, leaving 9 bases of the junction unmatched. CDR1 and CDR2 from the germline V gene are SGHKS and YYEKEE (reference sequence). This CDR3 contains 17 residues. The CDR3 protein is CASSLWESGLAGDTQYF. The CDR3, as DNA: TGTGCCAGCAGCTTGTGGGAATCCGGACTAGCGGGGGATACGCAGTATTTT.

This clonotype was observed a few times. This sequence joins TRBV12-3 or TRBV12-4 and TRBJ1-2; 7 nucleotides match TRBD1. Trimming removed 4 bases from V and 5 bases from J; junction bases left unmatched: 10. The length of the CDR3 is 15 residues. CDR3 residues: CASSYTTGSGYGYTF. CDR3 bases: TGTGCCAGCAGTTATACGACAGGGAGCGGGTATGGCTACACCTTC.

This clonotype was counted only a few times. J is TRBJ2-7 and V is TRBV29-1, with D perhaps given as TRBD1 or TRBD2 (7 bases each). Germline lookup yields CDR1 SQVTM and CDR2 ANQGSEA. There are 15 residues in the CDR3. Trimming pared 2 bases from V and 4 bases from J, leaving 18 bases between. The CDR3 reads CSVETGGDSEYEQYF. CDR3 DNA: TGCAGCGTTGAAACTGGGGGGGACAGCGAATACGAGCAGTACTTC.

This clonotype was seen a few times. V is TRBV11-3 and J is TRBJ2-1; 7 bases align to TRBD2. Trimming took 5 bases from V and 4 from J; bases not matched to a gene: 11. Germline V gives CDR1 SGHNT, CDR2 YENEEA. This CDR3 region has 16 residues. The CDR3 DNA follows: TGTGCCAGCAGCCCGTTCCTAGCGGTGACGTACAATGAGCAGTTCTTC. Translated, it gives CASSPFLAVTYNEQFF.